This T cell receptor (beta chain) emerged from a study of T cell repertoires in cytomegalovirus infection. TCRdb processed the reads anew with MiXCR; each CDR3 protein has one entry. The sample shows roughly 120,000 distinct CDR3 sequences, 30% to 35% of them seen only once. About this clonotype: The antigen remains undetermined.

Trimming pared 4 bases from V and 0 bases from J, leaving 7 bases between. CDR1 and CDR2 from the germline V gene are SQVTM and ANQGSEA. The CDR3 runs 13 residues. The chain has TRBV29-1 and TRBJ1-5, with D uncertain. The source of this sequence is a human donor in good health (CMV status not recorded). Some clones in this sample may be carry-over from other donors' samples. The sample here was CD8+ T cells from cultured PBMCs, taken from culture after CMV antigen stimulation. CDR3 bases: TGCAGCGTTGCCGGGGATAGCAATCAGCCCCAGCATTTT. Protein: CSVAGDSNQPQHF.